Presented here are 29 T cell receptor beta chains from one specimen sequenced in a study of Graves' ophthalmopathy and Graves' hyperthyroidism (dated by TCRdb to about 2018). Sequencing used an Illumina HiSeq 2000. For repertoire sequencing, the TCR beta CDR3 regions were amplified from RNA transcripts. A first-round RT-PCR used HTBI primers with the Qiagen OneStep RT-PCR kit, followed by a second-round multiplex PCR, size selection and purification. TCRdb took the public reads, trimmed them with fastp at Q25, ran MiXCR for clone calling and kept in-frame beta chains. Records with the same CDR3 protein are collapsed into one entry carrying the most frequent genes and DNA. This sample gives around 590,000 distinct CDR3 sequences in total; less than 40% of them show up just once. Together, the top ten hold roughly 4% of the sample. Sequenced material: peripheral blood or thyroid tissue (not recorded which). The receptors come from an adult man with Graves' hyperthyroidism.

The V call is TRBV9, the J call TRBJ2-2, with D possibly being TRBD1 (5 bases). The CDR3 is 16 residues long. V gave up 7 bases and J gave up 3 bases, with 19 bases separating them. Germline V gene data show CDR1 as SGDLS and CDR2 as YYNGEE. The CDR3 sequence is CASSPPKGVDTGELFF. The CDR3 DNA sequence: TGTGCCAGCTCACCACCGAAAGGGGTTGACACCGGGGAGCTGTTTTTT.

This chain joins TRBV5-1 and TRBJ2-2; 9 bases align to TRBD1. V was pared by 9 bases and J by 4 bases, with 10 bases of the junction left unmatched. The CDR3 extends over 15 amino acids. CDR1 and CDR2 from the germline V gene are SGHRS and YFSETQ. This CDR3 is CATSGTGLGTGELFF. The CDR3 region has the DNA TGCGCCACTTCCGGGACAGGGTTAGGCACCGGGGAGCTGTTTTTT.

This chain uses TRBV5-1 with TRBJ2-5; TRBD2 matches at 9 bases. After removal of 0 bases from V and 7 bases from J, the junction contained 10 bases not matched to a gene. This CDR3 contains 16 residues. In germline, CDR1 is SGHRS, CDR2 YFSETQ. This CDR3 reads CASSLGSGRTGGTQYF. DNA for the CDR3: TGCGCCAGCAGCTTGGGTAGCGGGAGAACTGGAGGGACCCAGTACTTC. The variable domain in full, completed from reference TRBV5-1 and TRBJ2-5, reads KAGVTQTPRYLIKTRGQQVTLSCSPISGHRSVSWYQQTPGQGLQFLFEYFSETQRNKGNFPGRFSGRQFSNSRSEMNVSTLELGDSALYLCASSLGSGRTGGTQYFGPGTRLLVL.

This clonotype was recorded once. The gene calls are TRBV7-2 and TRBJ1-3, with 7 bases aligning to TRBD1. Per the germline V gene, CDR1 is SGHTA and CDR2 is FQGNSA. Trimming took 8 bases from V and 8 from J; bases not matched to a gene: 9. The CDR3 has 13 amino acids. CDR3 bases: TGTGCCAGCGCCCGGAGGACAGGAGACACCATATATTTT. Residues: CASARRTGDTIYF.

Notes on this clonotype: A read error may explain this, as a much larger clone is one base away. This rearrangement joins TRBV2 to TRBJ1-6, with unresolved D. Germline loops: CDR1 SNHLY, CDR2 FYNNEI. The CDR3 extends over 15 amino acids. DNA for the CDR3: TGTGCCAGCAGTCATCCGAGCTCCTATAATCCACCCCTCCACTTT. Translated, it gives CASSHPSSYNPPLHF.

In its sample, this clonotype was seen many times. CDR3: CASNLDRGRETQYF. The CDR3, as DNA: TGTGCCAGCAATCTCGACAGGGGTAGAGAGACCCAGTACTTC. The chain combines TRBV6-1 with TRBJ2-5, with TRBD1 matching over 8 bases. The J segment lost 4 bases and the V segment lost 7 bases, leaving 8 bases of the junction unmatched. There are 14 residues in the CDR3. From germline, CDR1 is MNHNS and CDR2 SASEGT.

This clonotype showed up many times. This chain connects TRBV12-3 or TRBV12-4 to TRBJ1-4; D gene unclear. With 3 bases removed from V and 8 bases from J, the gap between germline ends came to 7 bases. The CDR3 is 12 residues long. As DNA, the CDR3 is TGTGCCAGCAGTTTTCTAATGGAAAAACTGTTTTTT. Protein product: CASSFLMEKLFF.

Ten or more counts support this clonotype. V gene TRBV10-3 combines with J gene TRBJ1-2; possibly TRBD1 for D (6 bases). Germline V gene data show CDR1 as ENHRY and CDR2 as SYGVKD. The V end was cut by 9 bases, the J end by 5 bases, with 16 bases between. CDR3 length equals 13 residues. CDR3 residues: CAMSPGQGYGYTF. In DNA, the CDR3 is TGTGCCATGTCCCCGGGGCAGGGGTATGGCTACACCTTC.

Many counts were recorded for this clonotype. The chain has TRBV10-3 and TRBJ1-1; D gene ambiguous. This CDR3 has 11 residues. Germline values: CDR1 ENHRY, CDR2 SYGVKD. Between the trimmed V and J ends, which lost 10 bases and 1 base, there was a span of 7 bases. The CDR3 here is CATVRNTEAFF. CDR3 bases: TGTGCCACCGTGAGGAACACTGAAGCTTTCTTT.

The CDR3 bases are TGTGCCAGCAGTGCTAGGTCGGTCACAGGGTTGGCTGAAGCTTTCTTT. Amino acid sequence: CASSARSVTGLAEAFF. The rearrangement uses TRBV25-1 and TRBJ1-1, with D maybe TRBD1 (6 bases). The CDR3 has 16 residues. Germline V gene lookup returns CDR1 MGHDK and CDR2 SYGVNS. The V gene lost 4 bases and the J gene lost 6 bases, with 21 bases spanning the gap.

This clonotype was seen repeatedly, ten times or more. V is TRBV20-1 and J is TRBJ2-5; D is ambiguous. From germline, CDR1 is DFQATT and CDR2 SNEGSKA (reference sequence). The CDR3 covers 11 residues. The V and J ends lost 5 bases and 7 bases respectively, with 11 bases between them. CDR3 sequence reads: CSARRGGTQYF. The CDR3 nucleotides read TGCAGTGCTCGACGTGGTGGGACCCAGTACTTC.

This chain uses TRBV6-5 with TRBJ1-2; perhaps TRBD1 as D (6 bases). The V gene's germline CDR1 is MNHEY and CDR2 SVGAGI. Trimming stripped 6 bases from V and 6 bases from J, with 8 bases between. CDR3 size: 11 residues. CDR3 sequence reads: CASSRGHGYTF. CDR3 in DNA: TGTGCCAGCAGCAGGGGACATGGCTACACCTTC.

Note on this clonotype: Just one base apart from a much larger clone, this may be a read error. V gene TRBV2 combines with J gene TRBJ1-1; no clear D. Trimming stripped 4 bases from V and 11 bases from J, with 17 bases between. The CDR3 loop spans 13 amino acids. Per germline, CDR1 SNHLY and CDR2 FYNNEI. CDR3 bases: TGTGCCAGCAGTGGACCGGGGTCAACTAGGGCTTTCTTT. It codes for CASSGPGSTRAFF.

The gene calls are TRBV13 and TRBJ2-7; D unclear. The ends were cut back, 3 bases at V and 5 bases at J, with 11 bases in the middle. This CDR3 has 13 amino acids. CDR1 is PRHDT and CDR2 is FYEKMQ in the germline V gene (reference sequence). The CDR3 DNA reads as TGTGCCAGCAGCTTCGAGTTGGGTCACGAGCAGTACTTC. Translation gives CASSFELGHEQYF.

Remarks on this clonotype: A much larger clone lies one base from this, so it may be a read error. Likely a read error: the CDR3 ends without its conserved phenylalanine or tryptophan. The chain uses TRBV7-6 and TRBJ2-5; the D is unclear. The V and J ends lost 1 base and 9 bases respectively, with 9 bases between them. Germline lookup yields CDR1 SGHVS and CDR2 FNYEAQ. The CDR3 consists of 12 residues. The CDR3 nucleotides read TGTGCCAGCAGCTTAGTTGGAGAAGCCCAGTACCTC. This encodes CASSLVGEAQYL.

This clonotype showed up many times. V usage is TRBV7-2 and J usage is TRBJ2-2, with 7 bases fitting TRBD1. The germline CDR1 and CDR2 sequences are SGHTA and FQGNSA. The CDR3 totals 16 residues. V lost 4 bases to trimming and J lost 5 bases; unmatched junction nucleotides: 10. The CDR3: CASSSLDRVRTGELFF. The CDR3 nucleotides are TGTGCCAGCAGCTCCCTAGACAGGGTCAGGACCGGGGAGCTGTTTTTT.

To note about this clonotype: This CDR3 fails to terminate in the conserved phenylalanine or tryptophan, so it likely reflects a read error. The chain couples TRBV20-1 to TRBJ1-1; possible D gene TRBD1, 6 bases. There are 15 residues in the CDR3. Per germline, CDR1 DFQATT and CDR2 SNEGSKA (reference sequence). The CDR3 nucleotides are TGCAGTGCCAGACAGCTCCCCAGGGGAAACACTGGAGCTTTCTCT. Its protein product is CSARQLPRGNTGAFS.

This clonotype was observed many times. The chain uses TRBV2 and TRBJ2-5; D is ambiguous. The CDR3 has 13 amino acids. Germline CDR1 reads SNHLY; CDR2 reads FYNNEI. The CDR3 DNA reads TGTGCTGGCAGGTCCTACTTTGACGAGACCCAGTACTTC. Translation: CAGRSYFDETQYF.

On this clonotype itself: The DNA is left out, because the CDR3 cannot be placed on it with certainty; the CDR3 is given as TCRdb lists it. The rearrangement uses TRBV2 and TRBJ1-1; TRBD1 was called by the table and not checked on the DNA. The CDR3 length equals 15 residues, ends included. The germline CDR1 and CDR2 sequences are SNHLY and FYNNEI. Here the CDR3 reads CASSFGAGMNTEAFF.

This chain links TRBV15 with TRBJ2-5, with D unclear. The CDR3 is made up of 15 amino acids. Germline loops: CDR1 LNHNV, CDR2 YYDKDF (reference sequence). With 0 bases removed from V and 9 bases from J, the gap between germline ends came to 17 bases. As DNA, the CDR3 is TGTGCCACCAGCAGAGACAGGCTGGGGAATCAGCCCCAGTACTTC. Its translation is CATSRDRLGNQPQYF.

The V and J genes are TRBV10-3 and TRBJ2-2; possibly TRBD2 for D (5 bases). V gave up 5 bases and J gave up 7 bases, with 11 bases separating them. Germline loops: CDR1 ENHRY, CDR2 SYGVKD. The CDR3 loop spans 13 amino acids. The DNA of the CDR3 is TGTGCCATCAGTAGAACTAGAAGCGGGGAGCTGTTTTTT. Protein sequence: CAISRTRSGELFF.

This chain connects TRBV11-2 to TRBJ2-7; D call uncertain. The germline V gene encodes CDR1 SGHAT and CDR2 FQNNGV. Trimming stripped 5 bases from V and 6 bases from J, with 17 bases between. The CDR3 covers 14 residues. The CDR3 loop reads CASSRRSAQIEQYF. The DNA of the CDR3 is TGTGCCAGCAGCAGAAGGTCCGCGCAGATCGAGCAGTACTTC.

This clonotype was detected ten times or more. The chain recombines TRBV10-3 with TRBJ2-3, with TRBD2 as a possible D gene (6 bases). CDR1 and CDR2 (germline): ENHRY, SYGVKD. The CDR3 length is 14 residues. Trimming shortened V by 8 bases and J by 3 bases, and 15 bases separated the two germline ends. CDR3 DNA: TGTGCCATCGGGGACGGGAGTCGGACAGATACGCAGTATTTT. This codes for CAIGDGSRTDTQYF.

This clonotype was detected many times. V is TRBV7-6 and J is TRBJ2-2, with D perhaps matching TRBD1 or TRBD2 (5 bases each). The germline V and J ends were trimmed by 5 bases and 0 bases, with 10 bases remaining between them. The germline CDR1 and CDR2 sequences are SGHVS and FNYEAQ. CDR3 length: 15 residues. CDR3 DNA sequence: TGTGCCAGCAGCCCGGGGCCAGCGAACACCGGGGAGCTGTTTTTT. The encoded protein is CASSPGPANTGELFF. Supplemented by reference TRBV7-6 and TRBJ2-2, the full variable domain reads GAGVSQSPRYKVTKRGQDVALRCDPISGHVSLYWYRQALGQGPEFLTYFNYEAQQDKSGLPNDRFSAERPEGSISTLTIQRTEQRDSAMYRCASSPGPANTGELFFGEGSRLTVL.

This clonotype was detected many times. This chain links TRBV20-1 with TRBJ2-7; TRBD2 matches 8 bases. With the DNA end fitting TRBJ2-4 better, the J assignment may be wrong. The CDR3 covers 13 residues. The germline V gene encodes CDR1 DFQATT and CDR2 SNEGSKA (reference sequence). DNA for the CDR3: TGCAGTGCTTCTAGCGGGCCCGGAAACATTCAGTACTTC. Translation: CSASSGPGNIQYF.

This clonotype was observed once. Its ends do not fully match the called genes, so a read error is possible. This rearrangement joins TRBV15 to TRBJ2-6, with 7 bases aligning to TRBD1. CDR1 and CDR2 from the germline V gene are LNHNV and YYDKDF (reference sequence). This CDR3 has 17 residues. CDR3 region: CATSRTQGREGANVLAF. CDR3 DNA: TGTGCCACCAGCAGGACACAGGGGCGTGAAGGGGCCAACGTCCTGGCTTTC. Drawing the rest from reference TRBV15 and TRBJ2-6, the complete variable domain is DAMVIQNPRYQVTQFGKPVTLSCSQTLNHNVMYWYQQKSSQAPKLLFHYYDKDFNNEADTPDNFQSRRPNTSFCFLDIRSPGLGDTAMYLCATSRTQGREGANVLAFGAGSRLTVL.

In regard to this clonotype: It is likely a read error, because the conserved phenylalanine at the end of the CDR3 is missing. It is unclear where the CDR3 begins or ends on the DNA, so no DNA is shown, and the CDR3 is as TCRdb lists it. This chain connects TRBV24-1 to TRBJ2-5; the table's D gene call, TRBD1, was not cross checked with the DNA. CDR1 and CDR2 from the germline V gene are KGHDR and SFDVKD. Counting both end residues, the CDR3 totals 10 amino acids. The CDR3: CATSAGHPVA.

CDR3 bases: TGTGCCAGCAGCCTAGAACTAGCGGGGCTTGGAGATACGCAGTATTTT. Translation: CASSLELAGLGDTQYF. The rearrangement uses TRBV7-6 and TRBJ2-3; 10 bases map to TRBD2. V dropped 5 bases and J dropped 5; count of bases not matched to a gene: 10. From germline, CDR1 is SGHVS and CDR2 FNYEAQ. This CDR3 is built from 16 residues.

The chain combines TRBV2 with TRBJ2-3; D may be TRBD1 or TRBD2 (6 bases each). V lost 7 bases and J 0 bases, leaving 8 bases between the germline ends. Germline CDR1 and CDR2: SNHLY and FYNNEI. The CDR3 runs to 13 residues. CDR3 sequence (DNA): TGTGCCAGCAAGGGGGGTAGCACAGATACGCAGTATTTT. Translation: CASKGGSTDTQYF.